Listed here is a single T cell receptor beta chain. This sample stems from a study of T cell changes during pregnancy in multiple sclerosis. Germline-derived CDR1 and CDR2 are SNHLY and FYNNEI. J was trimmed by 2 bases and V by 3 bases; bases with no gene match: 12. The CDR3 totals 18 residues. The method was immunoSEQ multiplex PCR; TCRdb's version includes in-frame clones alone and lacks a portion of them. The data hold tens of thousands of clones, with around nine tenths observed a single time. This TCR was sampled from a female donor with multiple sclerosis, enrolled in a pregnancy study. J is TRBJ2-3 and V is TRBV2; 9 bases line up with TRBD2. Here the sequenced sample was CD4+ T cells from peripheral blood mononuclear cells, taken in the first trimester of pregnancy. The CDR3 spells CASSEERGARRSTDTQYF. DNA of the CDR3: TGTGCCAGCAGTGAGGAGCGGGGGGCACGTCGATCCACAGATACGCAGTATTTT.